The present T cell receptor (beta chain) was sequenced within a study of T cell repertoires in aging, cancer and after chemotherapy. Study-level information: Donor ages fell into six groups from 30 or younger up to 70 or older. The full dataset contained some 8.7 million TCR reads. Glioblastoma patients receiving temozolomide-based therapy gave paired samples before and after chemotherapy.

The template was genomic DNA from peripheral blood, not RNA. Rearranged V-D-J TRB sequences were amplified with a mixed TRB-A/B primer pool. TCRdb passed the multiplex PCR reads through MiXCR, listing each CDR3 protein once. The sample holds approximately 2,000 distinct CDR3 sequences; roughly 27% are singletons and the top ten take 10% to 11%. Points on this clonotype: Its cognate antigen is unknown.

The CDR3 runs 15 residues. V was trimmed by 3 bases and J by 2 bases, leaving 14 bases between them. Germline V lookup: CDR1 SGHRS, CDR2 YFSETQ. Notes on the study in general: In cancer patients, declining TCR diversity with age involved lost richness and lost evenness.

The chain employs TRBV5-1 and TRBJ1-1, with D perhaps TRBD1 (6 bases). The sequenced material came from blood. The clonotype comes from a human donor with a solid tumor. CDR3 in amino acids: CASSSGQLDNTEAFF. The CDR3 DNA is TGCGCCAGCAGCTCAGGACAGCTAGATAACACTGAAGCTTTCTTT.